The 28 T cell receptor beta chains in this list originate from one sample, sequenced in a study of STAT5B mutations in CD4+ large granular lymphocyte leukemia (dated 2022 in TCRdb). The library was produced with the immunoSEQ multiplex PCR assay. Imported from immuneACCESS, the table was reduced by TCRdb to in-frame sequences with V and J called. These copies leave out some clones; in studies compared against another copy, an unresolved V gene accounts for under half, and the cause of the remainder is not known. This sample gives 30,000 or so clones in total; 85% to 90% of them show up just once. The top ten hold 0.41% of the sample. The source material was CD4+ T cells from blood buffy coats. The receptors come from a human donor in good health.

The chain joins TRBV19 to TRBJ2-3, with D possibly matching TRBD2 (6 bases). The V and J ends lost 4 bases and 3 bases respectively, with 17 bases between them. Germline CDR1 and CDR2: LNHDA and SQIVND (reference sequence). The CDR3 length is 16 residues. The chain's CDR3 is CASSRAPLGSTDTQYF. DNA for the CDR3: TGTGCCAGTAGTAGGGCCCCCCTCGGGAGTACAGATACGCAGTATTTT.

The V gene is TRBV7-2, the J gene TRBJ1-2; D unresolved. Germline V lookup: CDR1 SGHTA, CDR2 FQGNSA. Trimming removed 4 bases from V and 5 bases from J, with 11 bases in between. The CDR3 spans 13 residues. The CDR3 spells CASSSQVDYGYTF. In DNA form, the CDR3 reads TGTGCCAGCAGCTCCCAGGTCGATTATGGCTACACCTTC.

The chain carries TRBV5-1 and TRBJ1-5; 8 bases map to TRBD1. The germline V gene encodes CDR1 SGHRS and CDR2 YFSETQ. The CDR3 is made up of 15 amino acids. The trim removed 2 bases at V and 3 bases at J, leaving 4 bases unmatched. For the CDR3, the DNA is TGCGCCAGCAGCTTTTCGGGACAGGACAATCAGCCCCAGCATTTT. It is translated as CASSFSGQDNQPQHF. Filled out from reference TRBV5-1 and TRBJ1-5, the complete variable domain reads KAGVTQTPRYLIKTRGQQVTLSCSPISGHRSVSWYQQTPGQGLQFLFEYFSETQRNKGNFPGRFSGRQFSNSRSEMNVSTLELGDSALYLCASSFSGQDNQPQHFGDGTRLSIL.

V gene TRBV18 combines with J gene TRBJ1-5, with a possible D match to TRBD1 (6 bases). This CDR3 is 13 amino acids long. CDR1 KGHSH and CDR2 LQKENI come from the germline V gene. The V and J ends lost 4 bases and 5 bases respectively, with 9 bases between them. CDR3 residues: CASSLDRDQPQHF. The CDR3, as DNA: TGTGCCAGCTCACTGGACAGAGATCAGCCCCAGCATTTT.

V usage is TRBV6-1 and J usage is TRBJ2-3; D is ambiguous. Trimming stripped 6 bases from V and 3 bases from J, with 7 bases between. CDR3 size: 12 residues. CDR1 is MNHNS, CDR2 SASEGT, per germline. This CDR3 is CASSALTDTQYF. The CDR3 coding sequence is TGTGCCAGCAGCGCCTTGACAGATACGCAGTATTTT.

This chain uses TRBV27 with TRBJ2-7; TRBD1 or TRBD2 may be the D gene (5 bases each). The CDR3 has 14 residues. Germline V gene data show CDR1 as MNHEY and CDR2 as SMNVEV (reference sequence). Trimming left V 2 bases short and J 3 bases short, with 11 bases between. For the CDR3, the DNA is TGTGCCAGCAGTTTAGAGGGGATCCACTACGAGCAGTACTTC. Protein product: CASSLEGIHYEQYF.

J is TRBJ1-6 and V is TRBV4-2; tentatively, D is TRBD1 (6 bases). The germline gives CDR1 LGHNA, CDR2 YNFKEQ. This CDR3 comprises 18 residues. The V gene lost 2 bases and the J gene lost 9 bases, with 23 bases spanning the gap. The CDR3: CASSQPAGVGSASSPLHF. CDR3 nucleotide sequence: TGTGCCAGCAGCCAACCCGCAGGGGTTGGTTCAGCGAGTTCACCCCTCCACTTT.

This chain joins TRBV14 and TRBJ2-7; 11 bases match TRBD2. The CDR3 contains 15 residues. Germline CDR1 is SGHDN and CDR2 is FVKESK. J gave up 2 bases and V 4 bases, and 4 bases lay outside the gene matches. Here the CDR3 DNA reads TGTGCCAGCAGCCGCGGACTAGCGGGTACCTACGAGCAGTACTTC. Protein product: CASSRGLAGTYEQYF. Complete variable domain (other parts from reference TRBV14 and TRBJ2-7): EAGVTQFPSHSVIEKGQTVTLRCDPISGHDNLYWYRRVMGKEIKFLLHFVKESKQDESGMPNNRFLAERTGGTYSTLKVQPAELEDSGVYFCASSRGLAGTYEQYFGPGTRLTVT.

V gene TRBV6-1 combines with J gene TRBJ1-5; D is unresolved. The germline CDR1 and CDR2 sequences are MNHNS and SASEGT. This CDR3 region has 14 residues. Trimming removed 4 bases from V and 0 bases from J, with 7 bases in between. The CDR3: CASSVFYSNQPQHF. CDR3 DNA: TGTGCCAGCAGTGTATTTTATAGCAATCAGCCCCAGCATTTT.

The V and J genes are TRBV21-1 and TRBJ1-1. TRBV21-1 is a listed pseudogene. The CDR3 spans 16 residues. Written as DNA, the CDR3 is TGTGCCAGCAGTGGCCGGGTAGCTACAATTCGCACTGAAGCTTTCTTT. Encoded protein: CASSGRVATIRTEAFF.

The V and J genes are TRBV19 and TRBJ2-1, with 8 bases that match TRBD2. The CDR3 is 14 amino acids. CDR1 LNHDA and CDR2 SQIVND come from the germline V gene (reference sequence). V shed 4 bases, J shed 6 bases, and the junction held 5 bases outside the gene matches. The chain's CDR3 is CASSTRTSSNEQFF. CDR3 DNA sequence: TGTGCCAGTAGTACCCGGACTAGCAGCAATGAGCAGTTCTTC.

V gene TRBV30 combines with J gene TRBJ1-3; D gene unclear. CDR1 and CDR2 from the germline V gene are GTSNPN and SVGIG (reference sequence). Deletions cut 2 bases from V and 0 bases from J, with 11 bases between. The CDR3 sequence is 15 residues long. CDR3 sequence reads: CAWSRRSTSGNTIYF. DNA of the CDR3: TGTGCCTGGAGTAGGCGATCCACCTCTGGAAACACCATATATTTT.

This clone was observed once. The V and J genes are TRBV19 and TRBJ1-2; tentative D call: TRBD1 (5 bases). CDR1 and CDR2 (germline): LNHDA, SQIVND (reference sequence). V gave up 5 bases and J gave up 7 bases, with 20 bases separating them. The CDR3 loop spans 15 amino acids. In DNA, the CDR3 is TGTGCCAGTAGTTCCACCGGGACCTGGGGTTTTGGCTACACCTTC. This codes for CASSSTGTWGFGYTF.

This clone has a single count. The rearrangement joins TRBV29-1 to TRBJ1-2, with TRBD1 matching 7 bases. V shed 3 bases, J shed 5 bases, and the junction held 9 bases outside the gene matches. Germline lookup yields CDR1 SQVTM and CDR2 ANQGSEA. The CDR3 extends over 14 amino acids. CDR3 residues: CSVEGQRIGYGYTF. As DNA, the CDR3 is TGCAGCGTTGAGGGACAGCGAATCGGGTATGGCTACACCTTC.

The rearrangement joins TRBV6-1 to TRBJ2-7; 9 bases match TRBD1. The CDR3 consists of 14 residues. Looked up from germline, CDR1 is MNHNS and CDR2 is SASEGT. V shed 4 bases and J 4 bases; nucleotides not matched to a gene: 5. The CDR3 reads CASSGGTGNYEQYF. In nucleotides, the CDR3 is TGTGCCAGCAGTGGTGGGACAGGGAATTACGAGCAGTACTTC.

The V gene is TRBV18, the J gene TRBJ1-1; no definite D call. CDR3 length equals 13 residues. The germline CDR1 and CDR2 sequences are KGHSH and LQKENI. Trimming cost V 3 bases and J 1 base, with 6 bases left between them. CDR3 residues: CASSPPWNTEAFF. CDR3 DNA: TGTGCCAGCTCACCCCCCTGGAACACTGAAGCTTTCTTT.

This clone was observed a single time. The CDR3 region has the DNA TGTGCCAGCAGCTTGGAAGGTAGGGGGGGTTTCTTT. Its translation: CASSLEGRGGFF. The V call is TRBV5-5, the J call TRBJ1-1; D is perhaps TRBD1 (6 bases). The CDR3 is made up of 12 amino acids. With 0 bases removed from V and 13 bases from J, the gap between germline ends came to 13 bases. Germline V lookup: CDR1 SGHKS, CDR2 YYEKEE (reference sequence). The full variable domain, in which reference TRBV5-5 and TRBJ1-1 provide the parts outside the CDR3, is DAGVTQSPTHLIKTRGQQVTLRCSPISGHKSVSWYQQVLGQGPQFIFQYYEKEERGRGNFPDRFSARQFPNYSSELNVNALLLGDSALYLCASSLEGRGGFFGQGTRLTVV.

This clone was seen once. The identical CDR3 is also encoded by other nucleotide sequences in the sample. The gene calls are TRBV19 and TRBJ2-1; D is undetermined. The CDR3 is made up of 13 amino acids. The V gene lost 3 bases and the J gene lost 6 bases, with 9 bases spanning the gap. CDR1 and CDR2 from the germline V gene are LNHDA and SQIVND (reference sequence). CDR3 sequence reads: CASSIRARNEQFF. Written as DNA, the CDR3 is TGTGCCAGTAGTATTCGGGCGCGCAATGAGCAGTTCTTC.

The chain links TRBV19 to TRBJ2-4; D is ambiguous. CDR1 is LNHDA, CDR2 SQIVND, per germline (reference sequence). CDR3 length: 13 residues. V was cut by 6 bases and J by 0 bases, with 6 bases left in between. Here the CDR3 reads CASRGLAKNIQYF. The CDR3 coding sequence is TGTGCCAGTAGGGGCTTAGCCAAAAACATTCAGTACTTC.

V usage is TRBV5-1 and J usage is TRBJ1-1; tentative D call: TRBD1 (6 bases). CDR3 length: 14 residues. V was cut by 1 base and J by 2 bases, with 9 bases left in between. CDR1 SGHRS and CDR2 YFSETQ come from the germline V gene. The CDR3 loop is CASSLPQGNTEAFF. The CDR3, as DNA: TGCGCCAGCAGCTTGCCACAGGGAAACACTGAAGCTTTCTTT.

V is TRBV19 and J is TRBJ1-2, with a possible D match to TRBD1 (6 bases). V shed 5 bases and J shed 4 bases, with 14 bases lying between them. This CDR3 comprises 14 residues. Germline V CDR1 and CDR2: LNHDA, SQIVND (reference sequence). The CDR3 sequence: CASSAEQGVYGYTF. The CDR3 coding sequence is TGTGCCAGTAGTGCCGAACAGGGCGTCTATGGCTACACCTTC.

Here the CDR3 DNA reads TGCAGCGTTGACAGGTCCGGATCACCCCTCCACTTT. Translation gives CSVDRSGSPLHF. The chain joins TRBV29-1 to TRBJ1-6; D is ambiguous. CDR3 length: 12 amino acids. The V gene lost 3 bases and the J gene lost 10 bases, with 10 bases spanning the gap. Germline V gives CDR1 SQVTM, CDR2 ANQGSEA.

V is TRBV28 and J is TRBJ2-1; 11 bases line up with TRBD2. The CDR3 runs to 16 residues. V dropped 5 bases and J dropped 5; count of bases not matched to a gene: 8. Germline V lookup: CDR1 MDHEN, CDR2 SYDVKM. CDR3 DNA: TGTGCCAGCAGTCCATTAGCGGGAGGGCTTAACAATGAGCAGTTCTTC. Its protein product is CASSPLAGGLNNEQFF.

The CDR3 bases are TGTGCCAGCAGAGGAAAAGGGGGGTGGGTGGAGAACACTGAAGCTTTCTTT. It translates to CASRGKGGWVENTEAFF. The chain recombines TRBV7-9 with TRBJ1-1; D perhaps matches TRBD1 (6 bases). In germline, CDR1 is SEHNR, CDR2 FQNEAQ (reference sequence). The CDR3 extends over 17 amino acids. V was trimmed by 6 bases and J by 1 base, leaving 21 bases between them.

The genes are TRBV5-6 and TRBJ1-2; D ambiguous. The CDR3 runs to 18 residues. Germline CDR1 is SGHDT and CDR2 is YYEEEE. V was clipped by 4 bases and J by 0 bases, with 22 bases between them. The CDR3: CASSPRRAQEYANYGYTF. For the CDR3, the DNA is TGTGCCAGCAGCCCCCGGAGGGCGCAGGAGTATGCTAACTATGGCTACACCTTC. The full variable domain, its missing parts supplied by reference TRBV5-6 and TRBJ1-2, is DAGVTQSPTHLIKTRGQQVTLRCSPKSGHDTVSWYQQALGQGPQFIFQYYEEEERQRGNFPDRFSGHQFPNYSSELNVNALLLGDSALYLCASSPRRAQEYANYGYTFGSGTRLTVV.

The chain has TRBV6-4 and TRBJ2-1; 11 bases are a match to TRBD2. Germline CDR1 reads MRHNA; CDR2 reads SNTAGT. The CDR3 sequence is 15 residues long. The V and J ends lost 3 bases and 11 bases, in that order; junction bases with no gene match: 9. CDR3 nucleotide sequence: TGTGCCAGCAGTGAAAAGCCTAGCGGGAGGAGTCAGCAGTTCTTC. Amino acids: CASSEKPSGRSQQFF.

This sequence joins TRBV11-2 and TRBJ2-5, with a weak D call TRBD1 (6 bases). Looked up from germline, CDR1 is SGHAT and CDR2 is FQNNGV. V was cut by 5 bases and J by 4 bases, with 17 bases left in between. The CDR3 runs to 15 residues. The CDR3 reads CASSRDIQDGETQYF. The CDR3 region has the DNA TGTGCCAGCAGCAGGGACATCCAGGATGGAGAGACCCAGTACTTC. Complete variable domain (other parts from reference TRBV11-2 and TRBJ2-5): EAGVAQSPRYKIIEKRQSVAFWCNPISGHATLYWYQQILGQGPKLLIQFQNNGVVDDSQLPKDRFSAERLKGVDSTLKIQPAKLEDSAVYLCASSRDIQDGETQYFGPGTRLLVL.

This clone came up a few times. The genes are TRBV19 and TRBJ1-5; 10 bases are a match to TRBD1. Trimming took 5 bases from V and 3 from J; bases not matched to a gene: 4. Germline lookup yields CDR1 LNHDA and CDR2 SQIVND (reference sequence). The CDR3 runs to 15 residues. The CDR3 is CASSETGGFNQPQHF. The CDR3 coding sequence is TGTGCCAGTAGTGAGACAGGGGGCTTCAATCAGCCCCAGCATTTT.